This T cell receptor beta chain was sequenced during a study of blood T cell repertoires in COVID-19. The wider study: Both acute and convalescent COVID-19 samples were obtained from the United States, Italy and Spain. In each case, the material was cDNA or gDNA derived from T cells, B-cell-depleted T cells, or PBMCs.

Enrollees, about 18 to 90 years old, lived in 24 US areas. In assigning cohorts, the study relied on participant-reported clinical history. Clones were sequenced by immunoSEQ multiplex PCR, and TCRdb holds only the in-frame ones, with some missing. The table records 300,000 to 500,000 clones, around 87% of them present only once. With V trimmed by 3 bases and J by 3 bases, 8 bases remained unmatched. CDR1 and CDR2 from the germline V gene are SGHRS and YFSETQ. The CDR3 has 16 amino acids. Sequenced sample: PBMCs or T cells enriched from blood (not recorded which). The chain carries TRBV5-1 and TRBJ2-5; 10 positions match TRBD2. The source of this sequence is a woman aged 25-40 years with acute COVID-19. The DNA for the CDR3 is TGCGCCAGCAGCTCGAGATCTAGCGGGGGCAAAGAGACCCAGTACTTC. This sequence encodes CASSSRSSGGKETQYF.